Below are 3 T cell receptor beta chains sequenced from a single sample in a study of T cells in Graves' hyperthyroidism and ophthalmopathy. Amplification of TCR beta CDR3 regions was performed using RNA transcripts as template. A set of HTBI primers served as the primers for a first-round RT-PCR of the TCR CDR3. TCRdb analysed the multiplex PCR reads with MiXCR anew, one entry per CDR3 protein. The sample lists about 640,000 distinct CDR3 sequences, around 20% occurring once. The material sequenced was blood. The receptors stem from a man younger than 40 with Graves' ophthalmopathy.

This clonotype was counted many times. In DNA, the CDR3 is TGCAGTGCTAGAGTGAGGGGAAACACTGAAGCTTTCTTT. Amino acid sequence: CSARVRGNTEAFF. V is TRBV20-1 and J is TRBJ1-1, with D perhaps TRBD1 (5 bases). The CDR3 runs 13 residues. Trimming left V 1 base short and J 2 bases short, with 8 bases between. The germline CDR1 and CDR2 sequences are DFQATT and SNEGSKA (reference sequence).

This clonotype was found many times. CDR3 amino acids: CSARDEEAGAGTGELFF. The CDR3 DNA reads as TGCAGTGCTAGAGATGAAGAAGCGGGAGCTGGCACCGGGGAGCTGTTTTTT. The chain recombines TRBV20-1 with TRBJ2-2; 8 nucleotides agree with TRBD2. The V and J ends lost 0 bases and 4 bases, in that order; junction bases with no gene match: 10. There are 17 residues in the CDR3. Germline V gives CDR1 DFQATT, CDR2 SNEGSKA (reference sequence).

V gene TRBV6-2 or TRBV6-3 combines with J gene TRBJ2-3; 7 bases are a match to TRBD1. CDR1 and CDR2 from the germline V gene are MNHEY and SVGEGT. V shed 0 bases and J 4 bases; nucleotides not matched to a gene: 4. The CDR3 spans 15 residues. The chain's CDR3 is CASSYSTGASDTQYF. The CDR3 nucleotides are TGTGCCAGCAGTTACTCAACAGGGGCGTCAGATACGCAGTATTTT.